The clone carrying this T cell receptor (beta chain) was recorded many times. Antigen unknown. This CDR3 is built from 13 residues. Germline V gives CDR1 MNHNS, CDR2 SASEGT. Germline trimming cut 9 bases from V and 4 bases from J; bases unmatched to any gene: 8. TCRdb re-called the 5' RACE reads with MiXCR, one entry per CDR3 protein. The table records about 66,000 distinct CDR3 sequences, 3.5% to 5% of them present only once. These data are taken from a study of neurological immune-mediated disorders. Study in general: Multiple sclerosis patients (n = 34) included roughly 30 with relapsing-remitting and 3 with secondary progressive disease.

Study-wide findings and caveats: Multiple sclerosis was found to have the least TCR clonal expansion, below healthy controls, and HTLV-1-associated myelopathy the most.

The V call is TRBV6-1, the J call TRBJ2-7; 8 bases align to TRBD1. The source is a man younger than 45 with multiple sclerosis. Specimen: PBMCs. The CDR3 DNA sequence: TGTGCCAGTAAGACAGGGGCGAGTTACGAGCAGTACTTC. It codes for CASKTGASYEQYF.